Below are 8 T cell receptor beta chains sequenced from a single sample in a study of regulatory T cells in long-lasting Graves disease. Stated time point: newly diagnosed GD, antithyroid drugs for less than 3 months. Following extraction of RNA from PBMCs, that RNA was used to make the TCR library. Relying on iRepertoire HTBI primers and Arm-PCR of CDR3 regions, the team built TCR beta libraries. TCRdb passed the multiplex PCR reads through MiXCR, listing each CDR3 protein once. Of 400,000 to 550,000 distinct CDR3 sequences listed, roughly 15% were seen once; the top ten hold 20% to 25%. These same data were also listed under a study on T cells in Graves' hyperthyroidism and ophthalmopathy.

The sample in question was peripheral blood mononuclear cells (PBMCs), obtained at new diagnosis, from a patient treated with antithyroid drugs. The source of these receptors is a young woman with Graves disease.

This clonotype was seen a few times. V gene TRBV29-1 combines with J gene TRBJ2-1; D might be TRBD2 (6 bases). Trimming pared 7 bases from V and 3 bases from J, leaving 7 bases between. The CDR3 is 11 amino acids. The germline CDR1 and CDR2 sequences are SQVTM and ANQGSEA. The CDR3 protein is CSGDFYNEQFF. CDR3 nucleotides: TGCAGCGGGGACTTCTACAATGAGCAGTTCTTC.

This clonotype was detected ten times or more. V is TRBV24-1 and J is TRBJ2-1; TRBD1 agrees at 8 bases. Looked up from germline, CDR1 is KGHDR and CDR2 is SFDVKD. The junction had 12 bases not matched to a gene; V was cut back by 7 bases and J by 8 bases. This CDR3 has 15 amino acids. CDR3 nucleotide sequence: TGTGCCACCAGCGAATACCGGACAGGGTCCGATGAGCAGTTCTTC. It encodes CATSEYRTGSDEQFF.

This clonotype came up many times. The rearrangement joins TRBV6-2 or TRBV6-3 to TRBJ1-2; D unclear. The CDR3 spans 14 residues. V was cut by 2 bases and J by 0 bases, with 7 bases left in between. Germline V gene lookup returns CDR1 MNHEY and CDR2 SVGEGT. The CDR3 loop reads CASSYRDPNYGYTF. The CDR3 DNA sequence: TGTGCCAGCAGTTACAGGGATCCTAACTATGGCTACACCTTC.

This clonotype was counted ten times or more. V gene TRBV18 combines with J gene TRBJ2-7; 7 bases map to TRBD1. The CDR3 runs 16 residues. V shed 1 base and J 2 bases; nucleotides not matched to a gene: 8. Germline V lookup: CDR1 KGHSH, CDR2 LQKENI. The CDR3 spells CASSPLATGLPYEQYF. DNA for the CDR3: TGTGCCAGCTCACCACTTGCGACAGGGCTTCCCTACGAGCAGTACTTC.

This clonotype occurred a few times. V and J are TRBV7-9 and TRBJ2-7, with 8 bases matching TRBD1. CDR3 length: 13 amino acids. Losses at the gene ends were 5 bases for V and 6 bases for J; bases not matched to a gene: 6. Germline loops: CDR1 SEHNR, CDR2 FQNEAQ (reference sequence). The CDR3 sequence is CASSLRGLGEQYF. CDR3 in DNA: TGTGCCAGCAGCCTCAGGGGGCTGGGCGAGCAGTACTTC.

This clonotype was counted many times. This chain uses TRBV7-2 with TRBJ2-7, with TRBD2 identical over 9 bases. The CDR3 spans 15 residues. V gave up 5 bases and J gave up 0 bases; unmatched junction bases: 5. CDR1 is SGHTA, CDR2 FQGNSA, per germline. CDR3 residues: CASSRIAGVSYEQYF. In nucleotides, the CDR3 is TGTGCCAGCAGCCGCATAGCGGGAGTCTCCTACGAGCAGTACTTC.

The chain has TRBV24-1 and TRBJ2-7; 7 nucleotides align to TRBD1. Per the germline V gene, CDR1 is KGHDR and CDR2 is SFDVKD. Trimming removed 7 bases from V and 0 bases from J; junction bases left unmatched: 14. This CDR3 region has 17 residues. Written as DNA, the CDR3 is TGTGCCACCAGCGGGAAAAACTCCGGGACAGCCTCCTACGAGCAGTACTTC. This gives the protein CATSGKNSGTASYEQYF.

This clonotype has only a few counts. This sequence joins TRBV6-2 or TRBV6-3 and TRBJ2-1, with TRBD2 matching 9 bases. The CDR3 is 15 amino acids. Germline V gene lookup returns CDR1 MNHEY and CDR2 SVGEGT. The V gene end was trimmed by 10 bases and the J gene end by 7 bases; junction bases not matched to a gene: 14. In nucleotides, the CDR3 is TGTGCCACTCCTTCCGGGACTAGCTGGGGGAATGAGCAGTTCTTC. It yields the protein CATPSGTSWGNEQFF.